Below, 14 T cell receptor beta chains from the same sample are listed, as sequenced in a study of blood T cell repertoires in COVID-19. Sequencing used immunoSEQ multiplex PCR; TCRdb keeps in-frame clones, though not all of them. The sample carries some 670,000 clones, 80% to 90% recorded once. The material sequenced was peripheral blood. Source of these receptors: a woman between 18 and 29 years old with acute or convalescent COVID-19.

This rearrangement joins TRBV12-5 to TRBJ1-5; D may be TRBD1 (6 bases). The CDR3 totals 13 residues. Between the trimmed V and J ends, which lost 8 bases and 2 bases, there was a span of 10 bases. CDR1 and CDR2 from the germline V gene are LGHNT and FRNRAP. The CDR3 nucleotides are TGTGCTAGTAGACAGGCGGGCAATCAGCCCCAGCATTTT. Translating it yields CASRQAGNQPQHF.

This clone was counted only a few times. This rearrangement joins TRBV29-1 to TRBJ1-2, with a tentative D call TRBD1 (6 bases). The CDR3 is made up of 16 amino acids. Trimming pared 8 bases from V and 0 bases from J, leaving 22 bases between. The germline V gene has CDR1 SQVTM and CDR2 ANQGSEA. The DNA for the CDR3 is TGCAGCTTATGTCCCGGGACAAGGCCAGCTAACTATGGCTACACCTTC. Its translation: CSLCPGTRPANYGYTF.

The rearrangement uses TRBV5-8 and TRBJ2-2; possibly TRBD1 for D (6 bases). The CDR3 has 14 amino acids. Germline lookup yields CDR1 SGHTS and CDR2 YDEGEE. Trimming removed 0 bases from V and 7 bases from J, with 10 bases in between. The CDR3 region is CASSLDRVRGELFF. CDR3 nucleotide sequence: TGTGCCAGCAGCTTGGACAGGGTCCGCGGGGAGCTGTTTTTT.

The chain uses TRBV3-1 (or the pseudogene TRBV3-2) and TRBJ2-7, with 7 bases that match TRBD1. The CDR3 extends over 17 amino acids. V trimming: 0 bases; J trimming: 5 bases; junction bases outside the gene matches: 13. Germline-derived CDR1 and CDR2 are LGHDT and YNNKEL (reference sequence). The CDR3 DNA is TGTGCCAGCAGCCAAGAGGTTAGAACAGGGGCCCCCCACGAGCAGTACTTC. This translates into CASSQEVRTGAPHEQYF.

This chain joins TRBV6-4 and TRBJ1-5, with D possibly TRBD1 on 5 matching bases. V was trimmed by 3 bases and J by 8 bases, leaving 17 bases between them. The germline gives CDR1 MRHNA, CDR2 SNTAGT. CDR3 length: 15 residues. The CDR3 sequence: CASSEVGGSGEPQHF. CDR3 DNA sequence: TGTGCCAGCAGTGAAGTCGGGGGGTCAGGAGAGCCCCAGCATTTT.

CDR3 nucleotides: TGTGCCAGCAGTTACTTATCGGACAGGTTCAATGAGCAGTTCTTC. It translates to CASSYLSDRFNEQFF. The chain uses TRBV6-2 or TRBV6-3 and TRBJ2-1; TRBD1 matches 7 bases. CDR3 size: 15 residues. V shed 1 base, J shed 6 bases, and the junction held 6 bases outside the gene matches. Germline CDR1 reads MNHEY; CDR2 reads SVGEGT.

The CDR3 region is CASSRFGQGYTEAFF. CDR3 bases: TGTGCCAGCAGCCGATTCGGACAGGGCTACACTGAAGCTTTCTTT. The chain combines TRBV3-1 (or the pseudogene TRBV3-2) with TRBJ1-1, with 8 bases aligning to TRBD1. In germline, CDR1 is LGHDT, CDR2 YNNKEL (reference sequence). The CDR3 length is 15 residues. V shed 4 bases, J shed 3 bases, and the junction held 7 bases outside the gene matches.

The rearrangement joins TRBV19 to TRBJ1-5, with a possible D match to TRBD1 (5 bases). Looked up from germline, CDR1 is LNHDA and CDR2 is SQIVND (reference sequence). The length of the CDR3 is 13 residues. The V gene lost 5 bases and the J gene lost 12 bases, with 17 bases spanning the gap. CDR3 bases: TGTGCCAGTAGTCCTCAGGGTCCTGGGCTCCAGCATTTT. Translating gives CASSPQGPGLQHF.

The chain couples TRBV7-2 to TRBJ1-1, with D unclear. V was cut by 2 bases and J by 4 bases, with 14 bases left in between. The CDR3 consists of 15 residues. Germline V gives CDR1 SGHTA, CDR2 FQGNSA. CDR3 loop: CASSLTREGGTEAFF. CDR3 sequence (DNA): TGTGCCAGCAGCTTAACCCGAGAGGGTGGCACTGAAGCTTTCTTT.

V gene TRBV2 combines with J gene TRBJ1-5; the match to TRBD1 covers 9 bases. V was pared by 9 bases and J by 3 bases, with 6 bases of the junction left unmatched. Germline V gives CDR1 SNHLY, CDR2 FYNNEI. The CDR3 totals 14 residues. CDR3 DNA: TGTGCCAGTTGCCGGGACAGGGACAATCAGCCCCAGCATTTT. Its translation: CASCRDRDNQPQHF.

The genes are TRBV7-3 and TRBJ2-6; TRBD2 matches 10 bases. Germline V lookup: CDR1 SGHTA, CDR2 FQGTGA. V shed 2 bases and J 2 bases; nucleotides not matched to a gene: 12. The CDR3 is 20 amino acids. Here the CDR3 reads CASSLWPLGLAVPGANVLTF. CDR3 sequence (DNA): TGTGCCAGCAGCTTATGGCCCCTCGGACTAGCGGTCCCTGGGGCCAACGTCCTGACTTTC. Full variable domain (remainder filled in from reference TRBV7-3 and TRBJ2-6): GAGVSQTPSNKVTEKGKYVELRCDPISGHTALYWYRQSLGQGPEFLIYFQGTGAADDSGLPNDRFFAVRPEGSVSTLKIQRTERGDSAVYLCASSLWPLGLAVPGANVLTFGAGSRLTVL.

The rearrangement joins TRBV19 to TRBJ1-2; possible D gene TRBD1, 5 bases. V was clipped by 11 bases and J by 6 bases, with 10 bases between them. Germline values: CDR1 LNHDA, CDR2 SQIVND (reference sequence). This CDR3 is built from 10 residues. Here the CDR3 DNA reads TGTGCCGCGGGGGGGAATGGCTACACCTTC. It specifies CAAGGNGYTF.

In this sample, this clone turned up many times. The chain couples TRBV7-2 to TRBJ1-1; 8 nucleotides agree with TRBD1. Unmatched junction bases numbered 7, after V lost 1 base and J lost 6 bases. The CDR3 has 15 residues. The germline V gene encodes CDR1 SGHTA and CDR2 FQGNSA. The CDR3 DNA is TGTGCCAGCAGCTTAGGTGGCAGGGGGCCGGCTGAAGCTTTCTTT. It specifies CASSLGGRGPAEAFF. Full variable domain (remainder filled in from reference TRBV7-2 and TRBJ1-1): GAGVSQSPSNKVTEKGKDVELRCDPISGHTALYWYRQSLGQGLEFLIYFQGNSAPDKSGLPSDRFSAERTGGSVSTLTIQRTQQEDSAVYLCASSLGGRGPAEAFFGQGTRLTVV.

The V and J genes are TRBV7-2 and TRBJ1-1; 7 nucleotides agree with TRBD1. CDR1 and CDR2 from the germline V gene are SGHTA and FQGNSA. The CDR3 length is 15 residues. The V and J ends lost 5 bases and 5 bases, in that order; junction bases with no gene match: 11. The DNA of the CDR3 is TGTGCCAGCAGCCCAAGAAAGGGGGCAGGAACTGAAGCTTTCTTT. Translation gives CASSPRKGAGTEAFF.